Detailed here is one T cell receptor beta chain. Its antigen remains unidentified. The record originates from a study of cytomegalovirus exposure and HLA in healthy donors. Whole-study findings and limits: The authors later linked a missense DCLRE1C variant to TCR beta V- and J-gene trimming. An assumption of roughly uniform sequencing depth across donors underlay the presence/absence analyses. Later, an analysis found that common viral pathogens appeared to be linked with several of the most significant clusters.

The CDR3 contains 16 residues. Germline CDR1 and CDR2: SGDLS and YYNGEE. V lost 4 bases to trimming and J lost 6 bases; unmatched junction nucleotides: 8. The PCR was carried out with 60 Vbeta primers and 13 Jbeta primers. Generated by immunoSEQ multiplex PCR, the TCRdb table keeps only in-frame clones and is missing some. The sample contains about 100,000 clones, roughly four fifths of which appear only once. Each donor's status was that of a healthy bone marrow donor. The chain recombines TRBV9 with TRBJ2-3; 13 nucleotides align to TRBD2. The sequenced sample was PBMCs. This TCR came from a man aged 40-55 years in good health and CMV-seropositive. The CDR3 nucleotides are TGTGCCAGCAGCTCCTGGACTAGCGGGAGTGTTGATACGCAGTATTTT. Translating it yields CASSSWTSGSVDTQYF.